This TCR beta chain derives from a study of shared T cell receptors in the human thymus. Using immunoSEQ multiplex PCR, the repertoire was profiled, and TCRdb retains in-frame clones only, with some absent. Here the sample spans hundreds of thousands of clones, approximately 95% being singletons. The sequence was obtained from a human donor. Sequencing was done on a sample of thymocytes.

The CDR3, as DNA: TGTGCCAGCAGTTTAACCCCTTGGCTAGCGGGTCACAGGGATGAGCAGTTCTTC. Amino acids: CASSLTPWLAGHRDEQFF. The chain links TRBV28 to TRBJ2-1; 8 bases align to TRBD2. V was clipped by 2 bases and J by 8 bases; unmatched bases: 17. The germline V gene encodes CDR1 MDHEN and CDR2 SYDVKM. The CDR3 covers 18 residues.